The 21 T cell receptor beta chains listed next were all sequenced from one sample in a study of STAT5B mutations in CD4+ large granular lymphocyte leukemia. Using immunoSEQ multiplex PCR, the repertoire was profiled, and TCRdb retains in-frame clones only, with some absent. The sample gives some 40,000 clones, roughly 84% of which show up once; 0.3% to 0.45% is in the top ten. The sequenced material came from CD4+ T cells from blood buffy coats. The receptors were sampled from a human donor in good health.

The sample holds a few counts of this clone. CDR3 in DNA: TGTGCCAGCAGTAACGGATACGAGCAGTACTTC. Translated: CASSNGYEQYF. The rearrangement uses TRBV25-1 and TRBJ2-7; D gene unclear. Germline V gene lookup returns CDR1 MGHDK and CDR2 SYGVNS. The CDR3 loop spans 11 amino acids. V was trimmed by 5 bases and J by 4 bases, leaving 6 bases between them.

This sequence joins TRBV19 and TRBJ2-5; 7 bases are shared with TRBD2. CDR1 is LNHDA, CDR2 SQIVND, per germline (reference sequence). The CDR3 runs 16 residues. V shed 3 bases and J 0 bases; nucleotides not matched to a gene: 7. As DNA, the CDR3 is TGTGCCAGTAGTATTGACTCTAGCGGATACCAAGAGACCCAGTACTTC. This sequence encodes CASSIDSSGYQETQYF.

The rearrangement joins TRBV18 to TRBJ2-7; unclear D gene. The germline CDR1 and CDR2 sequences are KGHSH and LQKENI. The CDR3 contains 16 residues. Trimming removed 2 bases at V and 1 base at J, with 15 bases between. The CDR3 region has the DNA TGTGCCAGCTCACCAGCGCAGGCCTTTACTTCCTACGAGCAGTACTTC. It translates to CASSPAQAFTSYEQYF.

This clone was found once. The chain has TRBV6-5 and TRBJ2-7; 8 bases match TRBD2. This CDR3 contains 14 residues. Per the germline V gene, CDR1 is MNHEY and CDR2 is SVGAGI. V dropped 6 bases and J dropped 3; count of bases not matched to a gene: 7. The CDR3 loop is CASSLPGGSYEQYF. The CDR3 coding sequence is TGTGCCAGCAGCCTCCCGGGGGGGAGCTACGAGCAGTACTTC.

This chain links TRBV7-2 with TRBJ2-1; 10 nucleotides agree with TRBD2. Germline CDR1 and CDR2: SGHTA and FQGNSA. The CDR3 length is 15 residues. Unmatched junction bases numbered 1, after V lost 1 base and J lost 4 bases. DNA of the CDR3: TGTGCCAGCAGCTTAGTAGCGGGAGGATACAATGAGCAGTTCTTC. This translates into CASSLVAGGYNEQFF.

This clone was counted a single time. The J gene is TRBJ1-5, the V gene TRBV6-6; 9 bases align to TRBD1. CDR3 length equals 14 residues. CDR1 is MNHNY, CDR2 SVGAGI, per germline (reference sequence). V dropped 2 bases and J dropped 7; count of bases not matched to a gene: 3. The chain's CDR3 is CASSYIQGAQPQHF. The CDR3 DNA reads as TGTGCCAGCAGTTACATACAGGGGGCCCAGCCCCAGCATTTT.

The chain carries TRBV18 and TRBJ2-1, with 8 bases aligning to TRBD2. V gave up 2 bases and J gave up 5 bases; unmatched junction bases: 11. Germline V gives CDR1 KGHSH, CDR2 LQKENI. The CDR3 consists of 17 residues. CDR3 loop: CASSPYSREAKDNEQFF. As DNA, the CDR3 is TGTGCCAGCTCACCATATTCGCGGGAGGCGAAAGACAATGAGCAGTTCTTC.

This chain uses TRBV19 with TRBJ2-7, with 7 bases that match TRBD1. V lost 0 bases, J lost 3 bases, and 5 bases stayed unmatched. The CDR3 covers 15 residues. Germline loops: CDR1 LNHDA, CDR2 SQIVND (reference sequence). The CDR3 DNA sequence: TGTGCCAGTAGTATAGACCACAGGGGCAACTACGAGCAGTACTTC. Encoded protein: CASSIDHRGNYEQYF.

The chain is built from TRBV6-6 and TRBJ1-1, with no clear D. This CDR3 contains 12 residues. Looked up from germline, CDR1 is MNHNY and CDR2 is SVGAGI (reference sequence). V lost 10 bases and J lost 3, with 12 bases in between. CDR3 DNA sequence: TGTGCCACTTTAAGAACCGACACTGAAGCTTTCTTT. Amino acids: CATLRTDTEAFF.

Only one count was recorded for this clone. The chain is built from TRBV27 and TRBJ1-6; the D is unclear. The CDR3 covers 14 residues. Trimming removed 6 bases from V and 10 bases from J, with 16 bases in between. Germline CDR1 is MNHEY and CDR2 is SMNVEV (reference sequence). CDR3 sequence: CASSTGRTGSPLHF. The CDR3 DNA follows: TGTGCCAGCAGCACTGGACGGACGGGCTCACCCCTCCACTTT.

In DNA, the CDR3 is TGTGCCAGCAGTTTGGAGGGGCCCGGGGCAAACGAGCAGTACTTC. The encoded protein is CASSLEGPGANEQYF. The chain is built from TRBV28 and TRBJ2-7, with D maybe TRBD2 (6 bases). Germline V gene sequence: CDR1 MDHEN, CDR2 SYDVKM. Trimming removed 3 bases from V and 5 bases from J, with 17 bases in between. There are 15 residues in the CDR3.

CDR3 bases: TGTGCCAGCAGCTTTCAGGGGGAGGAGACCCAGTACTTC. Translated, it gives CASSFQGEETQYF. The gene calls are TRBV11-3 and TRBJ2-5, with 7 positions matching TRBD1. The ends lost 3 bases at V and 5 bases at J; junction bases unmatched: 3. Per germline, CDR1 SGHNT and CDR2 YENEEA. CDR3 length: 13 residues.

The chain has TRBV9 and TRBJ1-6; no clear D gene. CDR1 and CDR2 (germline): SGDLS, YYNGEE. The CDR3 runs 13 residues. Trimming shortened V by 4 bases and J by 6 bases, and 8 bases separated the two germline ends. CDR3 in amino acids: CASSRAFNSPLHF. The CDR3 nucleotides are TGTGCCAGCAGCCGGGCCTTTAATTCACCCCTCCACTTT.

The gene calls are TRBV6-1 and TRBJ1-2; D possibly corresponds to TRBD1 (5 bases). This CDR3 is built from 13 residues. Germline V lookup: CDR1 MNHNS, CDR2 SASEGT. V was cut by 6 bases and J by 4 bases, with 12 bases left in between. The CDR3 DNA reads as TGTGCCAGCAGCCCCAGGGATATCTATGGCTACACCTTC. This gives the protein CASSPRDIYGYTF.

V is TRBV5-1 and J is TRBJ1-3; D is perhaps TRBD1 (5 bases). Per the germline V gene, CDR1 is SGHRS and CDR2 is YFSETQ. This CDR3 is 14 amino acids long. Trimming cost V 0 bases and J 5 bases, with 9 bases left between them. Here the CDR3 DNA reads TGCGCCAGCAGCTTGGATGCAGGGCGAAACACCATATATTTT. This translates into CASSLDAGRNTIYF.

The rearrangement links TRBV11-3 to TRBJ2-5; a possible D gene is TRBD1 (6 bases). The CDR3 sequence is 15 residues long. Between the trimmed V and J ends, which lost 4 bases and 5 bases, there was a span of 17 bases. The germline gives CDR1 SGHNT, CDR2 YENEEA. Written as DNA, the CDR3 is TGTGCCAGCAGCTGGTCTTACAGGGAATCGGAGACCCAGTACTTC. Amino acid sequence: CASSWSYRESETQYF. Combining the CDR3 with reference TRBV11-3 and TRBJ2-5 gives the whole variable domain EAGVVQSPRYKIIEKKQPVAFWCNPISGHNTLYWYLQNLGQGPELLIRYENEEAVDDSQLPKDRFSAERLKGVDSTLKIQPAELGDSAVYLCASSWSYRESETQYFGPGTRLLVL.

The chain recombines TRBV28 with TRBJ1-2, with D possibly TRBD1 on 5 matching bases. Germline V gives CDR1 MDHEN, CDR2 SYDVKM. V lost 5 bases to trimming and J lost 5 bases, with 9 bases between them. This CDR3 region has 12 residues. The CDR3 bases are TGTGCCAGCAGTACTACAGGATATGGCTACACCTTC. Protein product: CASSTTGYGYTF.

This clone was detected only once. The V and J genes are TRBV28 and TRBJ2-4, with 7 bases lining up with TRBD1. This CDR3 comprises 15 residues. The germline V gene encodes CDR1 MDHEN and CDR2 SYDVKM. The V and J ends lost 5 bases and 3 bases, in that order; junction bases with no gene match: 7. This chain's CDR3 is CASSKQGSGKNIQYF. CDR3 bases: TGTGCCAGCAGTAAACAGGGGTCGGGCAAAAACATTCAGTACTTC.

This chain uses TRBV14 with TRBJ2-3; TRBD2 agrees at 7 bases. Looked up from germline, CDR1 is SGHDN and CDR2 is FVKESK. This CDR3 has 13 amino acids. V shed 4 bases, J shed 4 bases, and the junction held 2 bases outside the gene matches. The DNA for the CDR3 is TGTGCCAGCAGCCCTAGCGGCCCAGATACGCAGTATTTT. Translation: CASSPSGPDTQYF.

In nucleotides, the CDR3 is TGCAGCGTTGCATTCCAGGGGAGCACTGAAGCTTTCTTT. This gives the protein CSVAFQGSTEAFF. The chain recombines TRBV29-1 with TRBJ1-1; TRBD1 might be the D (6 bases). The V end was cut by 4 bases, the J end by 4 bases, with 13 bases between. This CDR3 is 13 amino acids long. Germline V gene sequence: CDR1 SQVTM, CDR2 ANQGSEA. Combining the CDR3 with reference TRBV29-1 and TRBJ1-1 gives the whole variable domain SAVISQKPSRDICQRGTSLTIQCQVDSQVTMMFWYRQQPGQSLTLIATANQGSEATYESGFVIDKFPISRPNLTFSTLTVSNMSPEDSSIYLCSVAFQGSTEAFFGQGTRLTVV.

The chain couples TRBV28 to TRBJ2-5, with TRBD1 matching over 8 bases. In germline, CDR1 is MDHEN, CDR2 SYDVKM. The CDR3 runs to 15 residues. With 4 bases clipped from V and 1 base from J, the junction kept 5 bases outside the gene matches. Written as DNA, the CDR3 is TGTGCCAGCAGTTCGCCTACAGGGGGCCAAGAGACCCAGTACTTC. It is translated as CASSSPTGGQETQYF.